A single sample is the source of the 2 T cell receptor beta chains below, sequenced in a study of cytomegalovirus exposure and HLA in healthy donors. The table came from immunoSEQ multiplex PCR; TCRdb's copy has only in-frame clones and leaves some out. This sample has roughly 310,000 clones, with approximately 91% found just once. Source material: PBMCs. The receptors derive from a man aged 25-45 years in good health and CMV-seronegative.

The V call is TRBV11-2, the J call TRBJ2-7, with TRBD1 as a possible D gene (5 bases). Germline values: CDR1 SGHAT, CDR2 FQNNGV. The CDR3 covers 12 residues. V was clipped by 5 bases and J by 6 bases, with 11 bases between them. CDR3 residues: CASSKWTFEQYF. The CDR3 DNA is TGTGCCAGCAGCAAGTGGACATTCGAGCAGTACTTC.

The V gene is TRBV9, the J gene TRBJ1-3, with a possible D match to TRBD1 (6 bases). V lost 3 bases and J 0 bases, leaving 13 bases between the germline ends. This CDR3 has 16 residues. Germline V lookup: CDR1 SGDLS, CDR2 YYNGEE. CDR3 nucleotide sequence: TGTGCCAGCAGCGCCCAATCGGACAGCTCTGGAAACACCATATATTTT. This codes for CASSAQSDSSGNTIYF. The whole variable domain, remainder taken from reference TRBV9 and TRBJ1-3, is DSGVTQTPKHLITATGQRVTLRCSPRSGDLSVYWYQQSLDQGLQFLIQYYNGEERAKGNILERFSAQQFPDLHSELNLSSLELGDSALYFCASSAQSDSSGNTIYFGEGSWLTVV.